This T cell receptor beta chain was identified in a study of cytomegalovirus exposure and HLA in healthy donors. The study, taken as a whole, reports: TRBV6-2, TRBV6-3 and some other V segments were unresolvable in 87-base-pair reads. Analyzed later, most CMV-associated TCR beta chains appeared HLA-restricted.

In regard to this clone: Its antigen remains unknown.

Samples came from healthy bone marrow donors. Both 60 Vbeta primers and 13 Jbeta primers went into the PCR. The method was immunoSEQ multiplex PCR; TCRdb's version includes in-frame clones alone and lacks a portion of them. In the table there are more than 150,000 clones, just under 80% of which are singletons. V shed 9 bases and J 1 base; nucleotides not matched to a gene: 20. The length of the CDR3 is 18 residues. The germline V gene encodes CDR1 SGHRS and CDR2 YFSETQ. The chain links TRBV5-1 to TRBJ1-2; 8 bases align to TRBD1. The receptor's source is a woman aged 50 to 60 in good health and CMV-seropositive. The sample comprised PBMCs. The CDR3 region has the DNA TGCGCCACAACTCTCTCTCCGACTGGACAGGGCCTTAACTATGGCTACACCTTC. It is translated as CATTLSPTGQGLNYGYTF. Full variable domain (missing parts from reference TRBV5-1 and TRBJ1-2): KAGVTQTPRYLIKTRGQQVTLSCSPISGHRSVSWYQQTPGQGLQFLFEYFSETQRNKGNFPGRFSGRQFSNSRSEMNVSTLELGDSALYLCATTLSPTGQGLNYGYTFGSGTRLTVV.